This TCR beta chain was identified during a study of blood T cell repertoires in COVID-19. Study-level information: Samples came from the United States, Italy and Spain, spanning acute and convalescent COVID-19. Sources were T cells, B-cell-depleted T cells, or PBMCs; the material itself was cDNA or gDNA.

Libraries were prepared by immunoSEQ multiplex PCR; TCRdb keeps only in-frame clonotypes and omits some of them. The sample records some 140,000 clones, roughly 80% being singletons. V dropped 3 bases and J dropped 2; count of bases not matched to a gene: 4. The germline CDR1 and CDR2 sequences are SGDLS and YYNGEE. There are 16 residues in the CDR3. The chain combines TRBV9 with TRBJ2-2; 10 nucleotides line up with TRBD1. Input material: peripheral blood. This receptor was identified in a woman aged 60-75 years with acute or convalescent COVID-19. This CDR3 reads CASSAGTGVNTGELFF. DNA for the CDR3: TGTGCCAGCAGCGCCGGGACAGGGGTTAACACCGGGGAGCTGTTTTTT.